This T cell receptor (beta chain) was documented in a study of technical replicates of blood from several donors. The repertoire was sequenced with immunoSEQ multiplex PCR; TCRdb's copy has only in-frame clones and lacks some. In the table there are tens of thousands of clones, roughly 96% of which are singletons. CDR3 length: 15 amino acids. The V gene is TRBV21-1, the J gene TRBJ2-2; TRBD2, as called in the table, went unchecked against the DNA. TRBV21-1 is a documented pseudogene. The receptor was isolated from a human donor in good health. Sequenced input: T cells isolated from PBMCs. This chain's CDR3 is CASSKGLAGAGELFF. The CDR3 DNA reads as TGTGCCAGCAGCAAAGGACTAGCGGGAGCCGGGGAGCTGTTTTTT.